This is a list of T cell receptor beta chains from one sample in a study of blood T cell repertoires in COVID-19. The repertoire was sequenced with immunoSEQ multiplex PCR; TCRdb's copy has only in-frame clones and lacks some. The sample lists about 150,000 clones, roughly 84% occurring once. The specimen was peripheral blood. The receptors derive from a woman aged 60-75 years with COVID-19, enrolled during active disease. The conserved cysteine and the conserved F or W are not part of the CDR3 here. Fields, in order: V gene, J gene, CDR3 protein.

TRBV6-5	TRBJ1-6	ASIPRQGNSPLH
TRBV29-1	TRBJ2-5	SVNRGRQTQY
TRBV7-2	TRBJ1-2	ASSLGRNYGYT
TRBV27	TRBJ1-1	ASSKTGAMGTEAF
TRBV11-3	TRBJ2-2	ASSLGGFTGELF
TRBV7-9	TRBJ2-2	ASSLTALTGNTGELF
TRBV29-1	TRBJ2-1	SGTSGSYNEQF
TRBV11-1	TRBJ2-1	ASSYRQGFYNEQF
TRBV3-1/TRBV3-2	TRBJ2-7	ASSQRGLYYEQY
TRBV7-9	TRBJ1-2	ASSPQGNYGYT
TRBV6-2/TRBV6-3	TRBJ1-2	ASSPEQGANYGYT
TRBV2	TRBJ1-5	ASRQGGGPQH
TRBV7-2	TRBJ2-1	ASSWGPTNEQF
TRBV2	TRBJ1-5	ASNSGENQPQH
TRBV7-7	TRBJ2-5	ASSPPGQGKTQY